This is a list of T cell receptor beta chains from one sample in a study of cytomegalovirus exposure and HLA in healthy donors. TCRdb's table, derived via immunoSEQ multiplex PCR, lists solely in-frame clones and lacks some. This table holds some 130,000 clones, roughly 78% found once. The sample comprised PBMCs. Source of these receptors: a man in his thirties or forties in good health and CMV-seronegative. Each CDR3 is given with its conserved first and last residue. The D gene is left open where the match is weak. Not every row has a clone size; where given, it reads once, few, many or a size class.

D	V	J	size	DNA	CDR3
NA	TRBV29-1	TRBJ1-1	NA	TGCAGCGTTTCAGGGTTTTCGAGCACTGAAGCTTTCTTT	CSVSGFSSTEAFF
TRBD2	TRBV27	TRBJ2-1	few	TGTGCCAGCAGTTTAAGTGTCGGGACTAGCGGGACGGGTGAGCAGTTCTTC	CASSLSVGTSGTGEQFF
TRBD2	TRBV30	TRBJ2-2	NA	TGTGCCTGGAGTGGACTAGCGGGAGCCTCCGGGGAGCTGTTTTTT	CAWSGLAGASGELFF
NA	TRBV14	TRBJ2-5	NA	TGTGCCAGCAGCACGACTGTAAAACAAGAGACCCAGTACTTC	CASSTTVKQETQYF
TRBD2	TRBV4-1	TRBJ2-1	NA	TGCGCCAGCAGCCGACGGACTAGCGGGAGCTCCTACAATGAGCAGTTCTTC	CASSRRTSGSSYNEQFF
NA	TRBV10-2	TRBJ2-1	NA	TGCGCCAGCAGTGAGAAGAGGAGCTCCTACAATGAGCAGTTCTTC	CASSEKRSSYNEQFF
NA	TRBV6-5	TRBJ2-7	NA	TGTGCCAGCAGCGCCGGGACATGGGAGTACTTC	CASSAGTWEYF
NA	TRBV28	TRBJ1-5	once	TGTGCCAGCAGTTTCGTCGGCAGCGATCAGCCCCAGCATTTT	CASSFVGSDQPQHF
TRBD2	TRBV19	TRBJ2-1	NA	TGTGCCAGTAGTATAGTGGGGCTAGCGGCTTACAATGAGCAGTTCTTC	CASSIVGLAAYNEQFF
NA	TRBV4-1	TRBJ1-5	once	TGCGCCAGCAGCCAAGTCACGGGGGTTAGCCAGCCCCAGCATTTT	CASSQVTGVSQPQHF
NA	TRBV19	TRBJ1-1	NA	TGTGCCAGTAGTATTGCTCTGGGGGCGAACACTGAAGCTTTCTTT	CASSIALGANTEAFF
NA	TRBV6-5	TRBJ1-5	NA	TGTGCCAGCAGCCGAGGGTCTTATCAGCCCCAGAATTTT	CASSRGSYQPQNF
TRBD2	TRBV7-9	TRBJ2-1	NA	TGTGCCAGCAGCTTAGCACTAGCGGGAGCTGGAAATGAGCAGTTCTTC	CASSLALAGAGNEQFF
NA	TRBV11-3	TRBJ1-1	NA	TGTGCCAGCAGCTTAGGAGACAGTGAAGCTTTCTTT	CASSLGDSEAFF
TRBD2	TRBV28	TRBJ2-2	NA	TGTGCCAGCAGTTTAAGCGGGAGCATCGGCACCGGGGAGCTGTTTTTT	CASSLSGSIGTGELFF
NA	TRBV6-5	TRBJ1-5	few	TGTGCCAGCAGCAGGGTCCGAAATCAGCCCCAGCATTTT	CASSRVRNQPQHF
TRBD1	TRBV2	TRBJ2-7	once	TGTGCCAGCAGTGTAGGCAGGGGGCTCCACGAGCAGTACTTC	CASSVGRGLHEQYF
NA	TRBV21-1	TRBJ2-5	NA	TGTGCCAGCAGCACACAGGACAGGTGTCGACAGACCCAGTACTTC	CASSTQDRCRQTQYF
TRBD1	TRBV4-1	TRBJ1-1	few	TGCGCCAGCAGCCAAGAGACAGGGAATGAAGCTTTCTTT	CASSQETGNEAFF
TRBD1	TRBV18	TRBJ1-1	NA	TGTGCCAGCTCGACCACAGGGGGCACTGAAGCTTTCTTT	CASSTTGGTEAFF
NA	TRBV27	TRBJ1-1	NA	TGTGCCAGCAGTTTATGGGCCGGAAACACTGAAGCTTTCTTT	CASSLWAGNTEAFF
TRBD2	TRBV5-4	TRBJ2-1	NA	TGTGCCAGCAGCTTTGAGCTAGGTAGCGGGAAATACAATGAGCAGTTCTTC	CASSFELGSGKYNEQFF
NA	TRBV7-9	TRBJ1-5	NA	TGTGCCAGCAGCCCCATCCAGGGTGGGTCCCAGCATTTT	CASSPIQGGSQHF
NA	TRBV5-1	TRBJ2-7	NA	TGCGCCAGCAGCTTGGTCCGGTCCCCCTACGAGCAGTACTTC	CASSLVRSPYEQYF
NA	TRBV10-1	TRBJ2-7	NA	TGCGCCAGCAGTGAGGGACAGAGCTCCTACGAGCAGTACTTC	CASSEGQSSYEQYF
NA	TRBV4-1	TRBJ2-7	once	TGCGCCAGCAGCCATCGCTCCCCCGAGGGATTTAGCTCCTACGAGCAGTACTTC	CASSHRSPEGFSSYEQYF
TRBD1	TRBV5-5	TRBJ1-1	NA	TGTGCCAGCAGCCCCGGGACAGGCAAAGCTTTCTTT	CASSPGTGKAFF
TRBD2	TRBV5-1	TRBJ2-7	NA	TGCGCCAGCAGCTTGTTTTCCGCCCGGGAAAAAAGGACTAGCGGGAAGATCGAGCAGTACTTC	CASSLFSAREKRTSGKIEQYF
TRBD2	TRBV28	TRBJ2-7	NA	TGTGCCAGCAGTTTTGGGTCGGCTAGCGGGAAACGAGCCTACGAGCAGTACTTC	CASSFGSASGKRAYEQYF
NA	TRBV28	TRBJ2-3	NA	TGTGCCAGCAGTTCCCCCCCAACTGATACGCAGTATTTT	CASSSPPTDTQYF
NA	TRBV30	TRBJ1-5	NA	TGTGCCTGGAGTGTCGGGGGCAATCAGCCCCAGCATTTT	CAWSVGGNQPQHF
NA	TRBV19	TRBJ2-7	NA	TGTGCCAGTAGAAATGAGGGAGAGAACTCCTACGAGCAGTACTTC	CASRNEGENSYEQYF
NA	TRBV5-1	TRBJ2-5	NA	TGCGCCAGCAGCTTGACCCGGGAGACCCAGTACTTC	CASSLTRETQYF